A selection of T cell receptor beta chains follows, all from one sample in a study of blood T cells in healthy people across ages. In TCRdb, the 5' RACE reads were re-called with MiXCR into one record per CDR3 protein. The sample includes around 780,000 distinct CDR3 sequences, about a quarter of them seen just once. These data also featured in a second study, about T cells of mothers and their children.

Material for sequencing was blood. The receptors were sampled from a boy aged 5 to 17 in good health. Each CDR3 is given with its conserved first and last residue.

v_call cdr3_aa
TRBV20-1 CSAYDQTNTGELFF
TRBV24-1 CATSDGPSGLKYF
TRBV4-1 CASSQERGTQYF
TRBV12-3/TRBV12-4 CASSSTHGRSDTQYF
TRBV9 CASSGGARQGQETQYF
TRBV12-3/TRBV12-4 CASSLGQGRAYEQYF
TRBV4-1 CASSQGGGPEQFF
TRBV29-1 CSVSEGLGEKLFF
TRBV6-5 CASTHPRTYEQYF
TRBV3-1 CASSPRNEGVGTEAFF
TRBV4-1 CASSQGQGVGFEQYF
TRBV20-1 CSAGQPGGETQYF
TRBV20-1 CSARDLDGLSTDTQYF
TRBV3-1 CASSQDTKGYEQYF
TRBV6-1 CASSEGVRDTQYF
TRBV28 CASSSVDRSTTNEKLFF
TRBV4-1 CASSQDGSPGNTIYF
TRBV5-1 CASREANEEAWEYF
TRBV12-3/TRBV12-4 CASSGPGYEQYF
TRBV20-1 CSASSKGYQETQYF
TRBV5-6 CASSLGPGDGNEQFF
TRBV10-3 CAISAPGQGGETQYF
TRBV29-1 CSVEKGSRETQYF
TRBV20-1 CSAEGRYQETQYF
TRBV15 CATSTRFTDTQYF
TRBV7-9 CASSFPDSSGNTGELFF
TRBV20-1 CSARSLSNQPQHF
TRBV3-1 CASSQQWGEQYF
TRBV5-1 CASSWPPGSSYNEQFF
TRBV6-5 CASSYSRTSTDTQYF
TRBV2 CASKPQANEKLFF
TRBV28 CASSLIARGSYNEQFF
TRBV29-1 CSVETQGGETRYF
TRBV15 CATSRGGAPNEQFF
TRBV10-3 CAISESAGTQETQYF
TRBV6-2/TRBV6-3 CASSYSPGWSTGELFF
TRBV20-1 CSVRVPYGDEQFF
TRBV20-1 CSAIHLGVGRDYEQYF
TRBV15 CATSRGWGGQETQYF
TRBV5-1 CASSLNRGDYEQYF
TRBV15 CATSSRGMNTEAFF
TRBV29-1 CSVDRRGGLYGYTF
TRBV12-3/TRBV12-4 CASSRNTNQETQYF
TRBV5-7 CASSLIGCSRNEQFF
TRBV5-1 CASSFGGWRETQYF
TRBV10-1 CASSAGGKATGELFF
TRBV9 CASSTSGGAGETQYF
TRBV6-5 CASGLSEETQYF
TRBV20-1 CSARGKQGASYNEQFF